The source of this T cell receptor (beta chain) is a study of blood T cells in healthy people across ages. Study outcomes and limitations: A conclusive naive versus antigen-experienced comparison was prevented by the unsorted PBMCs.

CDR3 length: 10 residues. Trimming removed 6 bases at V and 6 bases at J, with 9 bases between. Germline V CDR1 and CDR2: SQVTM, ANQGSEA. Turning to this clonotype: Its antigen is unidentified.

Healthy individuals of Caucasian origin from Russia, aged roughly 6 to 90, served as donors. The extraction recovered at least 6 micrograms of total RNA per sample. A second PCR of roughly 7 to 11 cycles used a sample-barcoded 5' primer and a J-beta primer mix. TCRdb used MiXCR to reprocess the 5' RACE reads, holding one entry per CDR3 protein. Of 630,000 or so distinct CDR3 sequences listed, 32% are singletons. The source of this sequence is a woman aged 80 or over in good health. Sequencing was done on a sample of blood. V gene TRBV29-1 combines with J gene TRBJ2-7; D may be TRBD2 (6 bases). CDR3 protein: CSVQEGEQYF. The CDR3 coding sequence is TGCAGCGTACAGGAGGGCGAGCAGTACTTC.